This passage covers 3 T cell receptor beta chains from one sample sequenced in a study of shared clonotypes between healthy human individuals. Using immunoSEQ multiplex PCR, the repertoire was profiled, and TCRdb retains in-frame clones only, with some absent. The data show 1.6 million or so clones, roughly 96% seen once. The sample was naive CD4+ T cells sorted from blood. The sample's subset: CD45RA+ positively selected. These receptors were obtained from a man aged 30-40 years in good health.

The chain joins TRBV6-5 to TRBJ1-5, with D unclear. CDR1 and CDR2 (germline): MNHEY, SVGAGI. This CDR3 region has 13 residues. V lost 8 bases, J lost 3 bases, and 11 bases lay in between. This chain's CDR3 is CASGPHPNQPQHF. CDR3 in DNA: TGTGCCAGCGGCCCCCACCCCAATCAGCCCCAGCATTTT.

In this sample, this clone turned up once. The rearrangement joins TRBV19 to TRBJ1-2; 9 positions agree with TRBD1. V was pared by 7 bases and J by 4 bases, with 10 bases of the junction left unmatched. Germline V gene sequence: CDR1 LNHDA, CDR2 SQIVND (reference sequence). The CDR3 runs 15 residues. CDR3 DNA sequence: TGTGCCAGTACCACCCGGGACAGGGAGTTCTATGGCTACACCTTC. This encodes CASTTRDREFYGYTF.

This chain connects TRBV2 to TRBJ2-7; D call uncertain. The CDR3 consists of 13 residues. Trimming took 2 bases from V and 2 from J, leaving 7 bases between them. Per the germline V gene, CDR1 is SNHLY and CDR2 is FYNNEI. The CDR3 loop is CASSEPFAYEQYF. CDR3 DNA: TGTGCCAGCAGTGAACCCTTTGCCTACGAGCAGTACTTC. Supplemented by reference TRBV2 and TRBJ2-7, the full variable domain reads EPEVTQTPSHQVTQMGQEVILRCVPISNHLYFYWYRQILGQKVEFLVSFYNNEISEKSEIFDDQFSVERPDGSNFTLKIRSTKLEDSAMYFCASSEPFAYEQYFGPGTRLTVT.